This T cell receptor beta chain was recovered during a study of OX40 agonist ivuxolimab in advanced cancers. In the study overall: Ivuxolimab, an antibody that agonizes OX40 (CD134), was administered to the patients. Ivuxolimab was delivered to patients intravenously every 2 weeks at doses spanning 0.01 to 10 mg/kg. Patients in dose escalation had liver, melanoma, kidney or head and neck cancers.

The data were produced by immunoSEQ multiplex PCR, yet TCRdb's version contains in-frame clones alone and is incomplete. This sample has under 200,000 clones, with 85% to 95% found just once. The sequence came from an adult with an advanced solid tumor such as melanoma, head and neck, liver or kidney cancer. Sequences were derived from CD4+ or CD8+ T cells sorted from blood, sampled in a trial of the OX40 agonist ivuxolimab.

The CDR3 DNA sequence: TGTGCCAGTAGCCGGGGGGAGTACAATGAGCAGTTCTTC. Protein sequence: CASSRGEYNEQFF. V usage is TRBV19 and J usage is TRBJ2-1; the match to TRBD2 covers 7 bases. The V gene's germline CDR1 is LNHDA and CDR2 SQIVND (reference sequence). Losses at the gene ends were 6 bases for V and 4 bases for J; bases not matched to a gene: 3. The CDR3 runs 13 residues.